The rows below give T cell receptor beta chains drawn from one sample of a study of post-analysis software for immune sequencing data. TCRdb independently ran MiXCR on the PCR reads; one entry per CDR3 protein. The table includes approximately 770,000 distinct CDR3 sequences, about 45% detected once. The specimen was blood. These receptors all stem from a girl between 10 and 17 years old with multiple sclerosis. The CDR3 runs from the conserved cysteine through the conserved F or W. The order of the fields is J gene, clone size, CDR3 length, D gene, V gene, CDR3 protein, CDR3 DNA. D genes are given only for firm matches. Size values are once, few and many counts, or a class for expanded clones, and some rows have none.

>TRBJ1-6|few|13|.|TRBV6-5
CASSYRKESPLHF
TGTGCCAGCAGTTACAGGAAAGAATCACCCCTCCACTTT
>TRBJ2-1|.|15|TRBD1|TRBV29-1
CSVERGQGIYNEQFF
TGCAGCGTTGAGCGGGGACAGGGGATCTACAATGAGCAGTTCTTC
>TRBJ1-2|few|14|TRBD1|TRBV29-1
CSVEESGQGYGYTF
TGCAGCGTTGAAGAATCGGGACAGGGCTATGGCTACACCTTC
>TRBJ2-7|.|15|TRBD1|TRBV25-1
CASSGRDRGFYEQYF
TGTGCCAGCAGCGGTAGGGACAGGGGGTTCTACGAGCAGTACTTC
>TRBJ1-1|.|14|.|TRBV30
CAWTAGNMNTEAFF
TGTGCCTGGACCGCAGGGAACATGAACACTGAAGCTTTCTTT
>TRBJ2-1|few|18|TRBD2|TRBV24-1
CATSGPKLAGGAYNEQFF
TGTGCCACCAGTGGCCCCAAACTAGCGGGAGGAGCCTACAATGAGCAGTTCTTC
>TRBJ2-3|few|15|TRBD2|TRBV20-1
CSANAGTSGTDTQYF
TGCAGTGCAAACGCCGGGACTAGCGGCACAGATACGCAGTATTTT
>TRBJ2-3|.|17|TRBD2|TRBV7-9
CASSSRGLAGGLDTQYF
TGTGCCAGCAGCTCCCGGGGACTAGCGGGAGGCCTGGATACGCAGTATTTT
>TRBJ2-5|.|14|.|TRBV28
CASSQYRVSETQYF
TGTGCCAGCAGCCAATACAGGGTTTCGGAGACCCAGTACTTC
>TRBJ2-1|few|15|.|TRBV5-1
CASSLVSGPGNEQFF
TGCGCCAGCAGCTTGGTGTCAGGGCCGGGCAATGAGCAGTTCTTC
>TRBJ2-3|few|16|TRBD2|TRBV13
CASSRPGLALADTQYF
TGTGCCAGCAGCCGACCGGGACTAGCTCTGGCAGATACGCAGTATTTT
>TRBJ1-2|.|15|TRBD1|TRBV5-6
CASSPRDRGFYGYTF
TGTGCCAGCAGCCCGAGGGACAGGGGATTCTATGGCTACACCTTC
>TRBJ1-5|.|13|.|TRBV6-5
CASSYGAQRPQHF
TGTGCCAGCAGTTACGGGGCCCAGCGGCCCCAGCATTTT
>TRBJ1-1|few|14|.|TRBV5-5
CASSTGRRNTEAFF
TGTGCCAGCAGCACGGGGCGGAGGAACACTGAAGCTTTCTTT
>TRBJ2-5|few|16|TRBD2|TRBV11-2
CASSNALAGGGYEQYF
TGTGCCAGCAGCAATGCCTTAGCGGGAGGCGGCTATGAGCAGTACTTC
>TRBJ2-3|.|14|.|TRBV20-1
CSARDGWKPDTQYF
TGCAGTGCTAGAGATGGGTGGAAACCAGATACGCAGTATTTT
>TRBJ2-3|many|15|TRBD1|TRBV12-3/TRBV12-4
CASSADREYTDTQYF
TGTGCCAGCAGCGCTGACAGGGAGTACACAGATACGCAGTATTTT
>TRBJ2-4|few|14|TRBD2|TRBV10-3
CAISDGGSGNIQYF
TGTGCCATCAGTGACGGCGGGAGCGGGAACATTCAGTACTTC
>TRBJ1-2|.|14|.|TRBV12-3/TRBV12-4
CASSETVADYGYTF
TGTGCCAGCAGCGAGACAGTCGCGGACTATGGCTACACCTTC
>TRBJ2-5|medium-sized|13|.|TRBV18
CASSPGGRETQYF
TGTGCCAGCAGTCCCGGTGGGCGAGAGACCCAGTACTTC
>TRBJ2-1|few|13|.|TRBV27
CASSLSVRDEQFF
TGTGCCAGCAGTTTATCGGTGCGCGATGAGCAGTTCTTC
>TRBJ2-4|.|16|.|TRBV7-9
CASSLRGARGRSIQYF
TGTGCCAGCAGCCTACGGGGGGCCCGGGGAAGGAGCATTCAGTACTTC
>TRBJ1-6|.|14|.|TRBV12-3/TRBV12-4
CASTTTGKGSPLHF
TGTGCCAGCACCACTACAGGGAAGGGTTCACCCCTCCACTTT
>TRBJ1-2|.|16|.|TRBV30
CAWSVSAGVNTRGYTF
TGTGCCTGGAGTGTTTCAGCCGGGGTGAACACTCGTGGCTACACCTTC
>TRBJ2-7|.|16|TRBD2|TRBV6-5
CASSRRLVAGVGEQYF
TGTGCCAGCAGTCGACGGTTGGTAGCGGGAGTGGGGGAGCAGTACTTC
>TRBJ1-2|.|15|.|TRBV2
CASSLATQGRNGYTF
TGTGCCAGCAGCTTAGCGACGCAGGGGAGGAATGGCTACACCTTC
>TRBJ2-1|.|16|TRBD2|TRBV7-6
CASSLVRLAFYNEQFF
TGTGCCAGCAGCTTAGTGAGACTAGCTTTCTACAATGAGCAGTTCTTC
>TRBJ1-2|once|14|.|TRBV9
CASSATVEQNGYTF
TGTGCCAGCAGCGCCACCGTCGAACAGAATGGCTACACCTTC
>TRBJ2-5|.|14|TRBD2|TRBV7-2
CASSLELAASEQYF
TGTGCCAGCAGCTTAGAACTAGCGGCGAGTGAGCAGTACTTC
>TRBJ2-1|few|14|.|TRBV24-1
CATSDFPGRNEQFF
TGTGCCACCAGTGATTTCCCCGGACGCAATGAGCAGTTCTTC
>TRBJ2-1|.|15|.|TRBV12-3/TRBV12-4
CASSLKGQGLNEQFF
TGTGCCAGCAGTTTAAAGGGTCAGGGCTTGAATGAGCAGTTCTTC
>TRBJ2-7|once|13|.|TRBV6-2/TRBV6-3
CASSFQDFYEQYF
TGTGCCAGCAGTTTTCAAGACTTCTACGAGCAGTACTTC
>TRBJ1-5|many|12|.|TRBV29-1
CSVGGSGQPQHF
TGCAGCGTCGGGGGATCCGGGCAGCCCCAGCATTTT
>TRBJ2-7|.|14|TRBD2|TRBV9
CASSPGLDGGEQYF
TGTGCCAGCAGTCCGGGACTAGATGGAGGCGAGCAGTACTTC
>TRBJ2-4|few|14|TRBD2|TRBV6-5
CASSLGGVGNIQYF
TGTGCCAGCTCCCTCGGGGGGGTCGGAAACATTCAGTACTTC
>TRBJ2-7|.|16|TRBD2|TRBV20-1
CSASGTSGRPTYEQYF
TGCAGTGCTAGCGGGACTAGCGGGAGGCCGACCTACGAGCAGTACTTC
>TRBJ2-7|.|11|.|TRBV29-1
CSVDRGTEQYF
TGCAGCGTTGATCGGGGAACCGAGCAGTACTTC
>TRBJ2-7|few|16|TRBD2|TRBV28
CASSTRLAGFSYEQYF
TGTGCCAGCAGTACCCGACTAGCGGGGTTCTCCTACGAGCAGTACTTC
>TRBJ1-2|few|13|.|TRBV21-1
CASSNTEREGYTF
TGTGCCAGCAGCAATACAGAGAGGGAAGGCTACACCTTC
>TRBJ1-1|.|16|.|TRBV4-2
CDSSPLAEGQNTEAFF
TGTGACAGCAGCCCCCTCGCCGAGGGACAGAACACTGAAGCTTTCTTT
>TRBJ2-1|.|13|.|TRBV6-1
CASRVEGKETQFF
TGTGCCAGCAGAGTAGAGGGGAAAGAGACCCAGTTCTTC
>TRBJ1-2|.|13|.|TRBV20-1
CSALPGPIYGYTF
TGCAGTGCTCTACCGGGACCTATCTATGGCTACACCTTC
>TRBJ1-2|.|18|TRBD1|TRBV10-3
CAISEQVRTGSRLGGYTF
TGTGCCATCAGTGAGCAAGTACGGACAGGCTCAAGGCTCGGTGGCTACACCTTC
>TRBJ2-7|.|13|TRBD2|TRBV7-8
CASSHRRSGGEYF
TGTGCCAGCAGCCACAGGAGGTCGGGAGGGGAGTACTTC
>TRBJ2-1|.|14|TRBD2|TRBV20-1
CSALAGRGYNEQFF
TGCAGTGCTTTAGCGGGACGAGGCTACAATGAGCAGTTCTTC
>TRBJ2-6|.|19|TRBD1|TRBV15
CATSRDWGQGLSGANVLTF
TGTGCCACCAGCAGAGATTGGGGACAGGGACTCTCTGGGGCCAACGTCCTGACTTTC
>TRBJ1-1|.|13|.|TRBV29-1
CSVDRGMNTEAFF
TGCAGCGTTGATCGGGGAATGAACACTGAAGCTTTCTTT
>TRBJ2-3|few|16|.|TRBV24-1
CATSDAGIPSTDTQYF
TGTGCCACCAGTGACGCAGGAATACCTAGCACAGATACGCAGTATTTT
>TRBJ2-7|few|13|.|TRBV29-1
CSVTDGPFTEQYF
TGCAGCGTTACTGACGGGCCATTCACCGAGCAGTACTTC
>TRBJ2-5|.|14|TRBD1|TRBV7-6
CASSHRDRERQQYF
TGTGCCAGCAGCCACCGGGACAGGGAAAGGCAGCAGTACTTC
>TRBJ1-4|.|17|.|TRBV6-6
CASSYSSGRPFKEKLFF
TGTGCCAGCAGTTACTCCTCCGGACGGCCCTTTAAAGAAAAACTGTTTTTT
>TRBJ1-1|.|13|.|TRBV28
CASSLLGRTEAFF
TGTGCCAGCAGTTTATTGGGGCGGACTGAAGCTTTCTTT
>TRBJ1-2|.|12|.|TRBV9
CASGGQGSGYTF
TGTGCCAGCGGAGGCCAAGGGAGTGGCTACACCTTC
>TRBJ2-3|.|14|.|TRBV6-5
CASSWAGAGDTQYF
TGTGCCAGCAGTTGGGCAGGGGCGGGAGATACGCAGTATTTT
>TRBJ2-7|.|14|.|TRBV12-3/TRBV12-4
CASSTGLAWGEQYF
TGTGCCAGCAGTACGGGACTTGCGTGGGGGGAGCAGTACTTC
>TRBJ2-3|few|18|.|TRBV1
CTSSQDRAVAGGADTQYF
.
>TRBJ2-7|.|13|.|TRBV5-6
CASSGDRDYEQYF
TGTGCCAGCTCAGGGGACCGGGACTACGAGCAGTACTTC